This passage covers 25 T cell receptor beta chains from one sample sequenced in a study of patients and donors after allogeneic stem cell transplantation. TCRdb independently ran MiXCR on the RT-PCR reads; one entry per CDR3 protein. The sample holds tens of thousands of distinct CDR3 sequences, less than 5% seen once. The specimen was blood, either unsorted or a sorted T cell fraction (not recorded which). The receptors shown here come from a human donor who was either an allogeneic HSCT recipient or a stem cell or donor lymphocyte infusion donor (not recorded which). It is not recorded whose cells these are; they may come from a transplant donor.

This clonotype has at least ten counts. The gene calls are TRBV7-8 and TRBJ2-2; TRBD2 agrees at 11 bases. With 0 bases clipped from V and 4 bases from J, the junction kept 7 bases outside the gene matches. CDR3 size: 18 residues. Looked up from germline, CDR1 is SGHVS and CDR2 is FQNEAQ. The CDR3 is CASSLARLAGGRTGELFF. Written as DNA, the CDR3 is TGTGCCAGCAGCTTAGCGCGGCTAGCGGGGGGACGCACCGGGGAGCTGTTTTTT.

This clonotype was seen at least ten times. J is TRBJ1-1 and V is TRBV2, with no clear D. V was clipped by 7 bases and J by 0 bases, with 12 bases between them. This CDR3 spans 14 amino acids. The V gene's germline CDR1 is SNHLY and CDR2 FYNNEI. The CDR3 protein is CASTPRFMNTEAFF. CDR3 nucleotides: TGTGCCAGCACACCCAGGTTCATGAACACTGAAGCTTTCTTT.

This clonotype came up a few times. V gene TRBV5-6 combines with J gene TRBJ2-3, with a weak D call TRBD2 (5 bases). The germline V gene has CDR1 SGHDT and CDR2 YYEEEE. The CDR3 contains 13 residues. Trimming removed 3 bases from V and 1 base from J, with 6 bases in between. The CDR3 sequence is CASSWGGTDTQYF. The CDR3 DNA sequence: TGTGCCAGCAGCTGGGGAGGCACAGATACGCAGTATTTT.

This clonotype was picked up many times. The J gene is TRBJ1-6, the V gene TRBV12-3 or TRBV12-4; D is unclear. This CDR3 has 16 residues. The V end was cut by 3 bases, the J end by 3 bases, with 12 bases between. DNA of the CDR3: TGTGCCAGCAGTTTGGGCAGTATTAGCTATAATTCACCCCTCCACTTT. Residues: CASSLGSISYNSPLHF.

This clonotype was observed at least ten times. This chain uses TRBV3-1 with TRBJ1-4; D gene ambiguous. The germline gives CDR1 LGHDT, CDR2 YNNKEL (reference sequence). CDR3 length equals 11 residues. V lost 5 bases to trimming and J lost 6 bases, with 4 bases between them. The CDR3 is CASSLDEKLFF. Written as DNA, the CDR3 is TGTGCCAGCAGCTTGGATGAAAAACTGTTTTTT.

The chain employs TRBV4-1 and TRBJ2-3; possible D gene TRBD2, 6 bases. The CDR3 runs to 18 residues. The germline V gene encodes CDR1 MGHRA and CDR2 YSYEKL. V was shortened by 3 bases and J by 4 bases, with 23 bases between the two germline ends. The chain's CDR3 is CASSQPPKSGPEADTQYF. The DNA of the CDR3 is TGCGCCAGCAGCCAGCCTCCAAAGAGCGGGCCGGAGGCAGATACGCAGTATTTT.

This sequence joins TRBV2 and TRBJ1-5; 10 bases are a match to TRBD1. The CDR3 length is 15 residues. CDR1 is SNHLY, CDR2 FYNNEI, per germline. The trim removed 5 bases at V and 7 bases at J, leaving 8 bases unmatched. The CDR3 coding sequence is TGTGCCAGCAGTCAAGTGACAGGGGGCAGACAGCCCCAGCATTTT. Its protein is CASSQVTGGRQPQHF.

The gene calls are TRBV5-4 and TRBJ1-2, with D perhaps TRBD1 (5 bases). CDR1 SGHNT and CDR2 YYREEE come from the germline V gene (reference sequence). The CDR3 loop spans 16 amino acids. V shed 0 bases and J shed 4 bases, with 16 bases lying between them. In DNA, the CDR3 is TGTGCCAGCAGCTTGGGGACGGGGCTACGGGGCTATGGCTACACCTTC. Its protein product is CASSLGTGLRGYGYTF.

This clonotype showed up just a few times. The V and J genes are TRBV6-1 and TRBJ2-1; 8 bases align to TRBD1. The trim removed 6 bases at V and 7 bases at J, leaving 11 bases unmatched. The CDR3 runs 15 residues. Germline CDR1 is MNHNS and CDR2 is SASEGT. CDR3 region: CASRHRQGRGNEQFF. In nucleotides, the CDR3 is TGTGCCAGCAGACATCGACAGGGGCGTGGGAATGAGCAGTTCTTC.

This clonotype has just a few counts. This rearrangement joins TRBV2 to TRBJ2-1; D is uncertain. The germline CDR1 and CDR2 sequences are SNHLY and FYNNEI. The CDR3 consists of 13 residues. The V gene lost 8 bases and the J gene lost 2 bases, with 10 bases spanning the gap. The CDR3 coding sequence is TGTGCCAGCCAACTGAACCCCTACAATGAGCAGTTCTTC. Translated: CASQLNPYNEQFF.

This clonotype was counted at least ten times. This rearrangement joins TRBV12-3 or TRBV12-4 to TRBJ2-2; D possibly matches TRBD1 or TRBD2 (6 bases each). This CDR3 has 15 amino acids. V was trimmed by 6 bases and J by 2 bases, leaving 13 bases between them. The CDR3 loop is CASSEGGFNTGELFF. The CDR3 DNA follows: TGTGCCAGCAGCGAGGGGGGATTTAACACCGGGGAGCTGTTTTTT.

This rearrangement joins TRBV3-1 to TRBJ2-3; tentatively, D is TRBD2 (5 bases). The CDR3 covers 15 residues. V shed 1 base and J shed 4 bases, with 12 bases lying between them. Germline assignment: CDR1 LGHDT and CDR2 YNNKEL (reference sequence). This CDR3 reads CASSQGRADSDTQYF. In DNA form, the CDR3 reads TGTGCCAGCAGCCAAGGGCGGGCAGATTCAGATACGCAGTATTTT.

Ten or more counts support this clonotype. V and J are TRBV20-1 and TRBJ2-5; TRBD2 aligns across 10 bases. Germline CDR1 is DFQATT and CDR2 is SNEGSKA (reference sequence). V shed 0 bases and J 2 bases; nucleotides not matched to a gene: 6. CDR3 size: 16 residues. The CDR3 sequence is CSAREASGRGQETQYF. The CDR3 DNA sequence: TGCAGTGCTAGAGAGGCTAGCGGGAGAGGGCAAGAGACCCAGTACTTC.

This clonotype was seen repeatedly, ten times or more. The rearrangement joins TRBV7-3 to TRBJ2-5, with D possibly matching TRBD1 (6 bases). Trimming removed 5 bases from V and 4 bases from J, with 11 bases in between. CDR1 and CDR2 from the germline V gene are SGHTA and FQGTGA. The CDR3 runs to 13 residues. Here the CDR3 DNA reads TGTGCCAGCAGCCCCAGGGGTGGAGAGACCCAGTACTTC. Translation gives CASSPRGGETQYF.

This clonotype was seen repeatedly, ten times or more. The chain couples TRBV12-3 or TRBV12-4 to TRBJ2-7, with TRBD2 identical over 8 bases. V dropped 5 bases and J dropped 6; count of bases not matched to a gene: 12. CDR3 length: 15 amino acids. Written as DNA, the CDR3 is TGTGCCAGCAGTAGAGGAGTCGGGGGGGCCTCCGAGCAGTACTTC. Translation: CASSRGVGGASEQYF.

Only a few counts were recorded for this clonotype. The chain joins TRBV5-5 to TRBJ1-1; unclear D gene. The V gene lost 0 bases and the J gene lost 7 bases, with 10 bases spanning the gap. Germline V lookup: CDR1 SGHKS, CDR2 YYEKEE (reference sequence). The CDR3 runs 13 residues. The CDR3 spells CASSLGHGVEAFF. CDR3 bases: TGTGCCAGCAGCTTGGGACACGGGGTTGAAGCTTTCTTT.

Ten or more counts support this clonotype. The chain couples TRBV28 to TRBJ2-1, with unresolved D. V was clipped by 2 bases and J by 9 bases, with 8 bases between them. The CDR3 totals 12 residues. Germline lookup yields CDR1 MDHEN and CDR2 SYDVKM. CDR3 sequence (DNA): TGTGCCAGCAGTTTACGGCGCAGTGAGCAGTTCTTC. This sequence encodes CASSLRRSEQFF.

This clonotype was seen a few times. The J gene is TRBJ2-7, the V gene TRBV5-5; TRBD2 agrees at 8 bases. Germline trimming cut 2 bases from V and 2 bases from J; bases unmatched to any gene: 6. The length of the CDR3 is 15 residues. Germline V gene lookup returns CDR1 SGHKS and CDR2 YYEKEE (reference sequence). CDR3 coding DNA: TGTGCCAGCAGCTTAAGGACTAGCCGCACCTACGAGCAGTACTTC. Residues: CASSLRTSRTYEQYF. Using reference TRBV5-5 and TRBJ2-7 for the parts outside the CDR3, the full variable domain is DAGVTQSPTHLIKTRGQQVTLRCSPISGHKSVSWYQQVLGQGPQFIFQYYEKEERGRGNFPDRFSARQFPNYSSELNVNALLLGDSALYLCASSLRTSRTYEQYFGPGTRLTVT.

Ten or more counts support this clonotype. The genes are TRBV7-8 and TRBJ2-1; 7 nucleotides align to TRBD2. The V gene end was trimmed by 0 bases and the J gene end by 6 bases; junction bases not matched to a gene: 2. In germline, CDR1 is SGHVS, CDR2 FQNEAQ. This CDR3 is built from 14 residues. CDR3 loop: CASSLARLANEQFF. The CDR3 region has the DNA TGTGCCAGCAGCTTAGCGCGACTAGCCAATGAGCAGTTCTTC.

This clonotype has a count of ten or more. V gene TRBV3-1 combines with J gene TRBJ1-1; 9 bases line up with TRBD1. Germline V lookup: CDR1 LGHDT, CDR2 YNNKEL (reference sequence). J lost 0 bases, V lost 2 bases, and 10 bases had no gene match. The CDR3 loop spans 18 amino acids. CDR3 sequence (DNA): TGTGCCAGCAGCCAATCGACAGGGGGATTGGGGATGAACACTGAAGCTTTCTTT. Its translation: CASSQSTGGLGMNTEAFF.

This clonotype has a count of ten or more. The chain is built from TRBV4-1 and TRBJ2-1, with D possibly being TRBD2 (5 bases). Trimming cost V 0 bases and J 1 base, with 13 bases left between them. Germline CDR1 MGHRA, CDR2 YSYEKL. CDR3 length: 17 amino acids. CDR3 in DNA: TGCGCCAGCAGCCAAGAATTTCGCCTAGCTTCCTACAATGAGCAGTTCTTC. It yields the protein CASSQEFRLASYNEQFF.

The gene calls are TRBV27 and TRBJ1-5, with D perhaps TRBD1 (5 bases). Trimming stripped 4 bases from V and 1 base from J, with 14 bases between. The CDR3 is 16 residues long. Germline V lookup: CDR1 MNHEY, CDR2 SMNVEV (reference sequence). Here the CDR3 DNA reads TGTGCCAGCAGTTCATCAGGGTCGGGGAGCAATCAGCCCCAGCATTTT. Protein: CASSSSGSGSNQPQHF.

This clonotype was picked up many times. The junction shows a germline mismatch at one end, possibly a read error. The chain has TRBV7-7 and TRBJ2-2; TRBD1 or TRBD2 may be the D gene (7 bases each). CDR3 length equals 15 residues. In germline, CDR1 is SSHAT, CDR2 FNYEAQ (reference sequence). The CDR3 loop reads CASSPRQGGTGELFF. The CDR3 region has the DNA TGTGCTAGCAGCCCGAGACAGGGAGGGACCGGGGAGCTGTTTTTT.

This clonotype was counted many times. The J gene is TRBJ1-2, the V gene TRBV3-1; possibly TRBD1 for D (6 bases). The germline V gene has CDR1 LGHDT and CDR2 YNNKEL (reference sequence). The CDR3 loop spans 13 amino acids. Trimming removed 7 bases from V and 6 bases from J, with 15 bases in between. CDR3 residues: CASTDGGAHGYTF. CDR3 sequence (DNA): TGTGCCAGCACCGACGGGGGGGCTCATGGCTACACCTTC. Full variable domain (outside the CDR3, taken from reference TRBV3-1 and TRBJ1-2): DTAVSQTPKYLVTQMGNDKSIKCEQNLGHDTMYWYKQDSKKFLKIMFSYNNKELIINETVPNRFSPKSPDKAHLNLHINSLELGDSAVYFCASTDGGAHGYTFGSGTRLTVV.

This clonotype was counted many times. The J gene is TRBJ2-3, the V gene TRBV5-1; 10 bases map to TRBD2. This CDR3 region has 16 residues. Germline CDR1 reads SGHRS; CDR2 reads YFSETQ. Trimming removed 3 bases from V and 2 bases from J; junction bases left unmatched: 6. The CDR3 is CASSWASGSPTDTQYF. DNA of the CDR3: TGCGCCAGCAGCTGGGCTAGCGGGAGCCCCACAGATACGCAGTATTTT.